One T cell receptor beta chain is described in this entry. Negative isolation yielded the CD8+ and CD4+ T cells, while FACS enriched the TEMRA cells. This sample was taken from a study of CD8 T cells in Susac syndrome. Random hexamers were used to reverse transcribe 0.5 to 1 ug of RNA. TCRdb reprocessed the immunoSEQ multiplex PCR reads with MiXCR, giving one entry per CDR3 protein. Of approximately 190,000 distinct CDR3 sequences in the sample, nearly 97% were seen once. CDR1 is LNHDA, CDR2 SQIVND, per germline (reference sequence). This CDR3 region has 15 residues. The V gene end was trimmed by 6 bases and the J gene end by 5 bases; junction bases not matched to a gene: 12.

The TCR comes from a human donor with Susac syndrome. V usage is TRBV19 and J usage is TRBJ2-5, with 7 bases identical to TRBD2. The sequenced material came from CD4+ T cells from PBMCs. The CDR3: CASSPGRTRAETQYF. The CDR3 nucleotides read TGTGCCAGTAGCCCAGGCAGGACTAGAGCCGAGACCCAGTACTTC.